Below, 3 T cell receptor beta chains from the same sample are listed, as sequenced in a study of blood T cell repertoires in COVID-19 (dated by TCRdb to the early 2020s). Library method: the immunoSEQ multiplex PCR assay. TCRdb took this table from immuneACCESS and kept in-frame rearrangements with V and J called. Such tables lack part of the clones; where checked against another copy, unresolved V genes explain under half of the gap, and the rest is unexplained. The sample table lists tens of thousands of clones, more than 70% of them with a count of one. The ten largest clonotypes hold 20% to 25% of the sample. The sequenced material came from peripheral blood. These receptors were collected from a woman between 50 and 59 years old with active or convalescent COVID-19.

The V call is TRBV5-1, the J call TRBJ1-1; TRBD1 aligns across 7 bases. The CDR3 covers 15 residues. Germline V lookup: CDR1 SGHRS, CDR2 YFSETQ. J lost 1 base, V lost 2 bases, and 5 bases had no gene match. CDR3 protein: CASSLRGQTNTEAFF. CDR3 DNA: TGCGCCAGCAGCTTACGGGGACAGACGAACACTGAAGCTTTCTTT.

J is TRBJ2-7 and V is TRBV4-2, with D maybe TRBD2 (5 bases). Germline lookup yields CDR1 LGHNA and CDR2 YNFKEQ. CDR3 length: 15 amino acids. The V gene lost 6 bases and the J gene lost 0 bases, with 15 bases spanning the gap. The DNA for the CDR3 is TGTGCCAGCAGTTACGGACTCCACCTCTCCTACGAGCAGTACTTC. This translates into CASSYGLHLSYEQYF.

The V gene is TRBV27, the J gene TRBJ2-7; D is possibly TRBD2 (6 bases). CDR1 is MNHEY, CDR2 SMNVEV, per germline (reference sequence). Trimming pared 5 bases from V and 2 bases from J, leaving 16 bases between. The CDR3 length is 15 residues. In DNA form, the CDR3 reads TGTGCCAGCAGTGGCCTAGCGTACAAACCCTACGAGCAGTACTTC. Its translation is CASSGLAYKPYEQYF.